These 11 T cell receptor beta chains came from one sample sequenced in a study of CD8 T cells in ankylosing spondylitis. TCRdb re-called the 5' RACE reads with MiXCR, one entry per CDR3 protein. The table has 150,000 to 200,000 distinct CDR3 sequences, approximately 32% seen once; the top ten hold about 5.5%. The sequenced material came from synovial fluid, either unsorted or a sorted T cell fraction (not recorded which). The receptors derive from a male donor with ankylosing spondylitis.

This chain joins TRBV7-2 and TRBJ1-1, with D uncertain. Trimming pared 2 bases from V and 1 base from J, leaving 11 bases between. The germline CDR1 and CDR2 sequences are SGHTA and FQGNSA. This CDR3 has 15 residues. CDR3 region: CASSLFSSSNTEAFF. CDR3 DNA sequence: TGTGCCAGCAGCTTATTTTCGTCCTCGAACACTGAAGCTTTCTTT. The full variable domain, with the rest looked up from reference TRBV7-2 and TRBJ1-1, is GAGVSQSPSNKVTEKGKDVELRCDPISGHTALYWYRQSLGQGLEFLIYFQGNSAPDKSGLPSDRFSAERTGGSVSTLTIQRTQQEDSAVYLCASSLFSSSNTEAFFGQGTRLTVV.

This clonotype has ten or more counts. The CDR3 coding sequence is TGCGCCAGCAGACCTGGACAGGGGAACTCACCCCTCCACTTT. It translates to CASRPGQGNSPLHF. The rearrangement links TRBV5-1 to TRBJ1-6; 9 bases are a match to TRBD1. CDR1 and CDR2 from the germline V gene are SGHRS and YFSETQ. Losses at the gene ends were 5 bases for V and 10 bases for J; bases not matched to a gene: 7. This CDR3 has 14 amino acids.

This clonotype was seen a handful of times. V usage is TRBV6-5 and J usage is TRBJ2-2; D call uncertain. CDR3 length: 11 amino acids. V was trimmed by 2 bases and J by 7 bases, leaving 2 bases between them. In germline, CDR1 is MNHEY, CDR2 SVGAGI. CDR3 sequence: CASSYGGELFF. In DNA, the CDR3 is TGTGCCAGCAGTTACGGCGGGGAGCTGTTTTTT.

This clonotype has more than one count but fewer than ten. CDR3 residues: CASSEERGQFSGNTIYF. The CDR3 region has the DNA TGTGCCAGCAGTGAAGAGCGCGGACAGTTCTCTGGAAACACCATATATTTT. The chain uses TRBV2 and TRBJ1-3, with D maybe TRBD1 (6 bases). Between the trimmed V and J ends, which lost 1 base and 0 bases, there was a span of 13 bases. Germline CDR1 and CDR2: SNHLY and FYNNEI. This CDR3 is 17 amino acids long.

V is TRBV5-4 and J is TRBJ1-2; D is perhaps TRBD1 (6 bases). V lost 5 bases and J lost 2, with 13 bases in between. This CDR3 region has 14 residues. The germline V gene encodes CDR1 SGHNT and CDR2 YYREEE (reference sequence). CDR3 sequence reads: CASRRAGANYGYTF. The CDR3 DNA follows: TGTGCCAGCAGAAGGGCAGGGGCCAACTATGGCTACACCTTC.

The table lists this clonotype with many counts. The J gene is TRBJ2-3, the V gene TRBV9, with 7 bases aligning to TRBD2. V gave up 0 bases and J gave up 5 bases; unmatched junction bases: 3. This CDR3 has 14 amino acids. CDR1 SGDLS and CDR2 YYNGEE come from the germline V gene. CDR3: CASSVAGRGDTQYF. In DNA form, the CDR3 reads TGTGCCAGCAGCGTAGCGGGGAGGGGAGATACGCAGTATTTT.

This clonotype has at least ten counts. The V call is TRBV7-9, the J call TRBJ2-7; D gene uncertain. This CDR3 has 12 amino acids. V dropped 6 bases and J dropped 0 bases, with 6 bases sitting between them. Germline-derived CDR1 and CDR2 are SEHNR and FQNEAQ (reference sequence). The CDR3 DNA reads as TGTGCCAGCAGTCAGAGCTCCTACGAGCAGTACTTC. It specifies CASSQSSYEQYF. Full variable domain (rest looked up from reference TRBV7-9 and TRBJ2-7): DTGVSQNPRHKITKRGQNVTFRCDPISEHNRLYWYRQTLGQGPEFLTYFQNEAQLEKSRLLSDRFSAERPKGSFSTLEIQRTEQGDSAMYLCASSQSSYEQYFGPGTRLTVT.

J is TRBJ2-3 and V is TRBV24-1, with D perhaps TRBD1 or TRBD2 (5 bases each). Trimming took 4 bases from V and 6 from J, leaving 19 bases between them. Looked up from germline, CDR1 is KGHDR and CDR2 is SFDVKD. The length of the CDR3 is 16 residues. The CDR3 DNA follows: TGTGCCACCAGTGACTCCACCGGGGCCCATTACGATACGCAGTATTTT. Its translation: CATSDSTGAHYDTQYF.

The J gene is TRBJ2-5, the V gene TRBV12-3 or TRBV12-4; 9 nucleotides align to TRBD1. The CDR3 has 14 residues. J was trimmed by 1 base and V by 3 bases; bases with no gene match: 0. The CDR3 region has the DNA TGTGCCAGCAGTTTGACAGGGGGCCAAGAGACCCAGTACTTC. This codes for CASSLTGGQETQYF.

The genes are TRBV18 and TRBJ2-1; tentative D call: TRBD2 (6 bases). The CDR3 spans 15 residues. Germline V lookup: CDR1 KGHSH, CDR2 LQKENI. Trimming removed 6 bases from V and 4 bases from J, with 16 bases in between. CDR3 sequence: CASSPPRLVYNEQFF. In nucleotides, the CDR3 is TGTGCCAGCTCCCCCCCGAGACTAGTATACAATGAGCAGTTCTTC.

This clonotype was seen at least ten times. The V call is TRBV5-1, the J call TRBJ1-1; D ambiguous. The CDR3 is 16 amino acids. Trimming pared 0 bases from V and 4 bases from J, leaving 16 bases between. Germline values: CDR1 SGHRS, CDR2 YFSETQ. The CDR3 region has the DNA TGCGCCAGCAGCTTGGATCTGGGCACTTTGGGCACTGAAGCTTTCTTT. Translating it yields CASSLDLGTLGTEAFF.